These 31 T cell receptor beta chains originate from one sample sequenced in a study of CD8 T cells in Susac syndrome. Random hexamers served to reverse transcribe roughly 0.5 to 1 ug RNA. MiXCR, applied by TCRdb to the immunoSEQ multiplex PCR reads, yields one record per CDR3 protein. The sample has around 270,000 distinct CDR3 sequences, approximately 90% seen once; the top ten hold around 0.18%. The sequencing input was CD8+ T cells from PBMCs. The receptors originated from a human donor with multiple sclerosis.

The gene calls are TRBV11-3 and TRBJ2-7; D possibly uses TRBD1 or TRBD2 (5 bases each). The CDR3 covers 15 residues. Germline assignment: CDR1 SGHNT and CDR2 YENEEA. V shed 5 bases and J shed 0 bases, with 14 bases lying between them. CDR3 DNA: TGTGCCAGCAGCGACCGGGACGGCAACTCCTACGAGCAGTACTTC. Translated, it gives CASSDRDGNSYEQYF.

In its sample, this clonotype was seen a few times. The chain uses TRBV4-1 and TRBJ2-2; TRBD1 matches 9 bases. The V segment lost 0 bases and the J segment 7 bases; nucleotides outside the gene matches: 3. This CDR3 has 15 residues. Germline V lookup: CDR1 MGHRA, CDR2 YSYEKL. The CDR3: CASSQETGGYGELFF. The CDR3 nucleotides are TGCGCCAGCAGCCAAGAGACAGGGGGGTACGGGGAGCTGTTTTTT.

The CDR3 DNA sequence: TGTGCCAGTAGTATAGGAGGGTGGAGTGAGCAGTTCTTC. It yields the protein CASSIGGWSEQFF. The chain joins TRBV19 to TRBJ2-1; a possible D gene is TRBD2 (5 bases). Looked up from germline, CDR1 is LNHDA and CDR2 is SQIVND (reference sequence). The V end lost 1 base, the J end lost 9 bases, and 10 bases lay between the germline ends. The CDR3 consists of 13 residues.

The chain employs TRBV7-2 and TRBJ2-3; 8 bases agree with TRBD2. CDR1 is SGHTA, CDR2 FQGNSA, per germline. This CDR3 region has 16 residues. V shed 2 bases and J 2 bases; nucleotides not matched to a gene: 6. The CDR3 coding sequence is TGTGCCAGCAGCTTATGGGTAGGACTAGCCACAGATACGCAGTATTTT. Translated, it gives CASSLWVGLATDTQYF. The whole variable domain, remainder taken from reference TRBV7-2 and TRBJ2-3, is GAGVSQSPSNKVTEKGKDVELRCDPISGHTALYWYRQSLGQGLEFLIYFQGNSAPDKSGLPSDRFSAERTGGSVSTLTIQRTQQEDSAVYLCASSLWVGLATDTQYFGPGTRLTVL.

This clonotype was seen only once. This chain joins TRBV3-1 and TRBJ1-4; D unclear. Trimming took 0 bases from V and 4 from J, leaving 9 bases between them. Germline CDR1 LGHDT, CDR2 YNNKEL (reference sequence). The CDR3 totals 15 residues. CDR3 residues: CASSQEWPFNEKLFF. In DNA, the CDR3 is TGTGCCAGCAGCCAAGAGTGGCCGTTTAATGAAAAACTGTTTTTT. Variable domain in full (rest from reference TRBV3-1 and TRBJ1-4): DTAVSQTPKYLVTQMGNDKSIKCEQNLGHDTMYWYKQDSKKFLKIMFSYNNKELIINETVPNRFSPKSPDKAHLNLHINSLELGDSAVYFCASSQEWPFNEKLFFGSGTQLSVL.

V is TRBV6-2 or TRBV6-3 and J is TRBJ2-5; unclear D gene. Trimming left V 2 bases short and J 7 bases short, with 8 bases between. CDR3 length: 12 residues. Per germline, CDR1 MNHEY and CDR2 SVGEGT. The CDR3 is CASSYTMGTQYF. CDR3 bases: TGTGCCAGCAGTTACACAATGGGGACCCAGTACTTC.

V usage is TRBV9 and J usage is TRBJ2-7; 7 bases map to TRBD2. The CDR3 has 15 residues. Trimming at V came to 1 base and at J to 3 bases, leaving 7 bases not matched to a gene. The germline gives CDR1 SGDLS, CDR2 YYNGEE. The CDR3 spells CASSVSAGVGYEQYF. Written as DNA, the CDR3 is TGTGCCAGCAGCGTAAGTGCGGGAGTAGGCTACGAGCAGTACTTC.

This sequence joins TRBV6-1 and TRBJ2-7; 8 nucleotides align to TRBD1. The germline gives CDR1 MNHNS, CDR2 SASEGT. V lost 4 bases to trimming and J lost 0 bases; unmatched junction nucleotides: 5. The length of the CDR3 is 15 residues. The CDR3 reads CASSVNRGFSYEQYF. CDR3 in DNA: TGTGCCAGCAGTGTAAACAGGGGGTTCTCCTACGAGCAGTACTTC.

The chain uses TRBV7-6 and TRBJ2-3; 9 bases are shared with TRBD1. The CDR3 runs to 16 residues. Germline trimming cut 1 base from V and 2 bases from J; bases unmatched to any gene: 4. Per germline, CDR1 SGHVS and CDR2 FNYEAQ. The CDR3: CASSLVRTGDTDTQYF. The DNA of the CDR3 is TGTGCCAGCAGCTTAGTTCGGACAGGGGACACAGATACGCAGTATTTT.

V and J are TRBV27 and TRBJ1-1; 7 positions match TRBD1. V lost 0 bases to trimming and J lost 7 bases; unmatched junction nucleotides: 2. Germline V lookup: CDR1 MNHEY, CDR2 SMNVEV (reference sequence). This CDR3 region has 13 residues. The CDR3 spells CASSLSGQNEAFF. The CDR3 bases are TGTGCCAGCAGTTTATCGGGACAGAATGAAGCTTTCTTT.

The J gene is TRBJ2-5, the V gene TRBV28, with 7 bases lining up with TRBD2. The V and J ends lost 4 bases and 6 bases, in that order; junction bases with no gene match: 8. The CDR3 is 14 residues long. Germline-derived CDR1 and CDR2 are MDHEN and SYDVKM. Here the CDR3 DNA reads TGTGCCAGCAGTTCCAACTGGGGGGGTAAGACCCAGTACTTC. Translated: CASSSNWGGKTQYF.

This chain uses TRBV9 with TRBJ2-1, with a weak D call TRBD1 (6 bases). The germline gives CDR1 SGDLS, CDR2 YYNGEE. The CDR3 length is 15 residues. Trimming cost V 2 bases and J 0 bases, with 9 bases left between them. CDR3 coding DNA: TGTGCCAGCAGCGTCACAGGGAGCTCCTACAATGAGCAGTTCTTC. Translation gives CASSVTGSSYNEQFF.

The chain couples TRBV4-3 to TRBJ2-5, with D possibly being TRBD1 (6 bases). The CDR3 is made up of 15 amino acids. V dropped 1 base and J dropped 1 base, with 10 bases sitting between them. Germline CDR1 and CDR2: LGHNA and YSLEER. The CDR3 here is CASSQAQGIQETQYF. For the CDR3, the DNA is TGCGCCAGCAGCCAAGCTCAGGGGATCCAAGAGACCCAGTACTTC.

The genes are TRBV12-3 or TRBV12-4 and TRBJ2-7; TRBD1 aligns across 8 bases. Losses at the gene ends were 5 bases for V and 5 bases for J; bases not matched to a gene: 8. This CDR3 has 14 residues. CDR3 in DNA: TGTGCCAGCAGTCTGCAGGGGGCGCGGGACGAGCAGTACTTC. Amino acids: CASSLQGARDEQYF.

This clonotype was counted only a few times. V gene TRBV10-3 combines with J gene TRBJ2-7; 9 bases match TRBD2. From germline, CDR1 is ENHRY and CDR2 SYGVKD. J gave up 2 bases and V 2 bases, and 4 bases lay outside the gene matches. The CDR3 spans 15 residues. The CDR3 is CAISEPAGGTYEQYF. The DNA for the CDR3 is TGTGCCATCAGTGAGCCAGCGGGAGGAACCTACGAGCAGTACTTC.

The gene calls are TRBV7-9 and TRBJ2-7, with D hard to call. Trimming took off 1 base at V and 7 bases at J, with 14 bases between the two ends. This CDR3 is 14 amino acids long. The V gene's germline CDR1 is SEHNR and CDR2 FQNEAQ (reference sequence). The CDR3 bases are TGTGCCAGCAGCTTAGGTACGGACCCTAAAGAGCAGTACTTC. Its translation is CASSLGTDPKEQYF.

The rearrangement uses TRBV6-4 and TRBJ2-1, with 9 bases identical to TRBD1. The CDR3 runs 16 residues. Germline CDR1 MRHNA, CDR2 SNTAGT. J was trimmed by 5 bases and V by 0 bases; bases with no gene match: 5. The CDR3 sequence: CASSDSPGTGHNEQFF. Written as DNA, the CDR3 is TGTGCCAGCAGTGACTCCCCCGGGACAGGGCACAATGAGCAGTTCTTC.

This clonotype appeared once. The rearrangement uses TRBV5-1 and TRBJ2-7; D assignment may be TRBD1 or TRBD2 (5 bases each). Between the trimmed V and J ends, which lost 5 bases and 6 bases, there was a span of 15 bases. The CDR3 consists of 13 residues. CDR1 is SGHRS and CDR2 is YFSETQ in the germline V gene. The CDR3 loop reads CASSDGPGGEQYF. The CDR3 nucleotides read TGCGCCAGCAGTGACGGACCTGGGGGCGAGCAGTACTTC. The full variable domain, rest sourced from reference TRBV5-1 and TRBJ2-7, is KAGVTQTPRYLIKTRGQQVTLSCSPISGHRSVSWYQQTPGQGLQFLFEYFSETQRNKGNFPGRFSGRQFSNSRSEMNVSTLELGDSALYLCASSDGPGGEQYFGPGTRLTVT.

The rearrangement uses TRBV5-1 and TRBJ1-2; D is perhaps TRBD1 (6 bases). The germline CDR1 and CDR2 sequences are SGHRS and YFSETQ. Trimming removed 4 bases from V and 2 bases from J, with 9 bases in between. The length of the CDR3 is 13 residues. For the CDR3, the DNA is TGCGCCAGCAGCCCGGGACACAACTATGGCTACACCTTC. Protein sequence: CASSPGHNYGYTF. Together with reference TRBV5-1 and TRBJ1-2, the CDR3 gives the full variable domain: KAGVTQTPRYLIKTRGQQVTLSCSPISGHRSVSWYQQTPGQGLQFLFEYFSETQRNKGNFPGRFSGRQFSNSRSEMNVSTLELGDSALYLCASSPGHNYGYTFGSGTRLTVV.

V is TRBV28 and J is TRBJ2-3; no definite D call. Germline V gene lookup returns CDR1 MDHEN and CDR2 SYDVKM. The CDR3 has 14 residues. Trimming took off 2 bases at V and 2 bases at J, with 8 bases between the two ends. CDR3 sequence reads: CASSLGGTTDTQYF. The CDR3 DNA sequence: TGTGCCAGCAGTTTAGGCGGAACCACAGATACGCAGTATTTT.

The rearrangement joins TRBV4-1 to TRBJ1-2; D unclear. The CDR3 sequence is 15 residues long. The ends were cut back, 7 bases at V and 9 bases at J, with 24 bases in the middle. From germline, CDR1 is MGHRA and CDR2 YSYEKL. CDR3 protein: CASTPNTFSVESYTF. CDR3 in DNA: TGCGCCAGCACCCCAAACACGTTTTCAGTGGAAAGCTACACCTTC.

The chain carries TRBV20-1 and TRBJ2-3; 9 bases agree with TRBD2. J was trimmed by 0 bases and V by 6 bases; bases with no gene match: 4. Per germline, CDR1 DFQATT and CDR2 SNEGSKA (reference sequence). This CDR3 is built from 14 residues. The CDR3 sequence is CSALAGISTDTQYF. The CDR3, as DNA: TGCAGTGCCCTAGCGGGGATTAGCACAGATACGCAGTATTTT.

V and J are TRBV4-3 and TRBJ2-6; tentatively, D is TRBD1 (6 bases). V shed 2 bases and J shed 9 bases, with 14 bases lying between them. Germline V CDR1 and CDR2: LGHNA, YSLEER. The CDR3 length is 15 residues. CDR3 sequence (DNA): TGCGCCAGCAGCCAACGACAGGCTTCTTTCAACGTCCTGACTTTC. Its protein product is CASSQRQASFNVLTF.

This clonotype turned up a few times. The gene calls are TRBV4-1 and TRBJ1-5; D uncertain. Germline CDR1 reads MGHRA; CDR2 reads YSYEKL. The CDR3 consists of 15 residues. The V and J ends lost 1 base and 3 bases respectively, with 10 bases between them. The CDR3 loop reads CASSQGEDDNQPQHF. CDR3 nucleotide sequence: TGCGCCAGCAGCCAAGGGGAGGACGACAATCAGCCCCAGCATTTT.

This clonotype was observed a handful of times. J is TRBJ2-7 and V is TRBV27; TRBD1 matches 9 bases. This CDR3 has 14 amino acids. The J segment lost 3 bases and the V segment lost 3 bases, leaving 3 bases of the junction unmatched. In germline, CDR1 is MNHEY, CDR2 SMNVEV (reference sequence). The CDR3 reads CASSLTGGSYEQYF. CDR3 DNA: TGTGCCAGCAGTTTGACAGGGGGTAGCTACGAGCAGTACTTC.

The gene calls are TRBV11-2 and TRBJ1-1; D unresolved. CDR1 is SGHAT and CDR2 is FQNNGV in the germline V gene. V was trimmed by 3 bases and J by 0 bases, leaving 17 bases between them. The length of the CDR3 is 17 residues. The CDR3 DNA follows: TGTGCCAGCAGCTTCTCGTCTGGGCTGGGGATGAACACTGAAGCTTTCTTT. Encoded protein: CASSFSSGLGMNTEAFF.

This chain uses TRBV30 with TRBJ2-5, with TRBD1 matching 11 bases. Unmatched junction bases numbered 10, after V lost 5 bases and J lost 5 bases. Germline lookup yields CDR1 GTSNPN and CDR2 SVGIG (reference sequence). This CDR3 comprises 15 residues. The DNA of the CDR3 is TGTGCCTGGGGTATCGGGACAGGGGGTCAGGAGACCCAGTACTTC. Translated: CAWGIGTGGQETQYF. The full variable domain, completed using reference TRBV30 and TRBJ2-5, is SQTIHQWPATLVQPVGSPLSLECTVEGTSNPNLYWYRQAAGRGLQLLFYSVGIGQISSEVPQNLSASRPQDRQFILSSKKLLLSDSGFYLCAWGIGTGGQETQYFGPGTRLLVL.

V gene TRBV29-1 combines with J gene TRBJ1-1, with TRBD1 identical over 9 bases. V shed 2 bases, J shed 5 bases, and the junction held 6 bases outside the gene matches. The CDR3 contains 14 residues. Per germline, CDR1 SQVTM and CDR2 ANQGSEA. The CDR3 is CSVELGTGRTEAFF. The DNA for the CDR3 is TGCAGCGTTGAACTCGGGACAGGGCGAACTGAAGCTTTCTTT.

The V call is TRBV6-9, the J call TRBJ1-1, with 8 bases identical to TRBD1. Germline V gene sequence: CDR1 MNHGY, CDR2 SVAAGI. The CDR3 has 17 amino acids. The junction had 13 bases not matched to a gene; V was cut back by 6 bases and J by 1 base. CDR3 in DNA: TGTGCCAGCAGCCTAAGGACCGGGACAGGTACGAACACTGAAGCTTTCTTT. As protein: CASSLRTGTGTNTEAFF.

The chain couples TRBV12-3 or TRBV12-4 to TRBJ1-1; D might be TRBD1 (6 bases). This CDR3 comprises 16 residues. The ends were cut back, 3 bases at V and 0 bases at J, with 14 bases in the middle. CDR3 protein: CASSFFPTGMNTEAFF. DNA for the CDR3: TGTGCCAGCAGTTTTTTTCCGACAGGTATGAACACTGAAGCTTTCTTT.

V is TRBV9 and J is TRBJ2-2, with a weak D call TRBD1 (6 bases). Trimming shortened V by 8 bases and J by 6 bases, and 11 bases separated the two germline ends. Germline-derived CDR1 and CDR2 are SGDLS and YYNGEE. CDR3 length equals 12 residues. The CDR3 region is CASQQGSGELFF. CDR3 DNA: TGTGCCAGTCAACAGGGCTCCGGGGAGCTGTTTTTT. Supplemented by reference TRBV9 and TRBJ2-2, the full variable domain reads DSGVTQTPKHLITATGQRVTLRCSPRSGDLSVYWYQQSLDQGLQFLIQYYNGEERAKGNILERFSAQQFPDLHSELNLSSLELGDSALYFCASQQGSGELFFGEGSRLTVL.